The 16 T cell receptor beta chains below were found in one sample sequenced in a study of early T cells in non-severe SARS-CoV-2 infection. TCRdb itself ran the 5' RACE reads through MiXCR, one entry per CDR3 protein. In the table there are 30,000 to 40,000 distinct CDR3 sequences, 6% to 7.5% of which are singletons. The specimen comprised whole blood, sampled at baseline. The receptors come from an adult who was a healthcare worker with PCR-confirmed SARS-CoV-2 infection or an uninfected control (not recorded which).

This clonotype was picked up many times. The DNA for the CDR3 is TGTGCCAGCAGCTTCTGGCCTAGCCCCGGGGAGCTGTTTTTT. It is translated as CASSFWPSPGELFF. The chain combines TRBV5-5 with TRBJ2-2; maybe TRBD2 (5 bases). Deletions cut 2 bases from V and 6 bases from J, with 11 bases between. From germline, CDR1 is SGHKS and CDR2 YYEKEE (reference sequence). There are 14 residues in the CDR3.

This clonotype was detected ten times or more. In DNA form, the CDR3 reads TGTGCCAGCACCCCTGGGGATAATTCACCCCTCCACTTT. This translates into CASTPGDNSPLHF. V gene TRBV3-1 combines with J gene TRBJ1-6; D unresolved. This CDR3 region has 13 residues. Trimming took 7 bases from V and 5 from J, leaving 9 bases between them. Per the germline V gene, CDR1 is LGHDT and CDR2 is YNNKEL (reference sequence).

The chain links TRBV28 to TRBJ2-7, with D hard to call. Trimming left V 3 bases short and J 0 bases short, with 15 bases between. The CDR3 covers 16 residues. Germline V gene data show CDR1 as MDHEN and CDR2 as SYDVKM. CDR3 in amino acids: CASSFSGPQGSYEQYF. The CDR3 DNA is TGTGCCAGCAGTTTTTCGGGCCCCCAAGGCTCCTACGAGCAGTACTTC.

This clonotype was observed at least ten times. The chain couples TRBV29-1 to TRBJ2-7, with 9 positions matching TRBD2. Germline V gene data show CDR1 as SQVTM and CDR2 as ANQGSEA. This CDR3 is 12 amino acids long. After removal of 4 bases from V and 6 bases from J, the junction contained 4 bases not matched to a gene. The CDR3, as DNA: TGCAGCGTTGGCGGGGGGGCAGGCGAGCAGTACTTC. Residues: CSVGGGAGEQYF.

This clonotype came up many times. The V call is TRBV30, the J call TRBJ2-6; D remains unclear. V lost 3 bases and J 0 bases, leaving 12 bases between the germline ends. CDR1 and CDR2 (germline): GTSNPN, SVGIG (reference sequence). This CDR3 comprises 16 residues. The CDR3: CAWRVGDRSGANVLTF. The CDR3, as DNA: TGTGCCTGGAGAGTCGGCGATCGCTCTGGGGCCAACGTCCTGACTTTC. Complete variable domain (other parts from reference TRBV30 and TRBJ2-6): SQTIHQWPATLVQPVGSPLSLECTVEGTSNPNLYWYRQAAGRGLQLLFYSVGIGQISSEVPQNLSASRPQDRQFILSSKKLLLSDSGFYLCAWRVGDRSGANVLTFGAGSRLTVL.

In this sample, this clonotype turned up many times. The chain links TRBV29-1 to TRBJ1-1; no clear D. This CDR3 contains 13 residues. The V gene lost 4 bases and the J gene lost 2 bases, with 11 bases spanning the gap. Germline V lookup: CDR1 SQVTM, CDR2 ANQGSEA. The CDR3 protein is CSVVAGSNTEAFF. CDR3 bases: TGCAGCGTTGTGGCGGGCAGCAACACTGAAGCTTTCTTT.

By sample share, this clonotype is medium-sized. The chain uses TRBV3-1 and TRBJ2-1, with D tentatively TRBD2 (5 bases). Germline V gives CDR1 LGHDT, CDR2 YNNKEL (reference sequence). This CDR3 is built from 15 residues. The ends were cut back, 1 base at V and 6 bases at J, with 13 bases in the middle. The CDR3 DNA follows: TGTGCCAGCAGCCAAGCTCGGGAAAGGTTCAATGAGCAGTTCTTC. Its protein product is CASSQARERFNEQFF.

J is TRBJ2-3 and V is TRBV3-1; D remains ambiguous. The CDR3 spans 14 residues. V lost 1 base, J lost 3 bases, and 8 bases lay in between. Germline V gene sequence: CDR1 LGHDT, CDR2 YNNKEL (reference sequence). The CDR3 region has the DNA TGTGCCAGCAGCCAAGTTTCAGGAACAGATACGCAGTATTTT. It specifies CASSQVSGTDTQYF.

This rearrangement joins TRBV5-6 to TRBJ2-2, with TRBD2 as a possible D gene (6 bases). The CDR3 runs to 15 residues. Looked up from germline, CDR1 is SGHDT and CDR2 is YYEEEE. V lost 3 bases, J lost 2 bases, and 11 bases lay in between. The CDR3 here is CASSSTSLNTGELFF. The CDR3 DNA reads TGTGCCAGCAGCTCTACTAGCCTCAACACCGGGGAGCTGTTTTTT.

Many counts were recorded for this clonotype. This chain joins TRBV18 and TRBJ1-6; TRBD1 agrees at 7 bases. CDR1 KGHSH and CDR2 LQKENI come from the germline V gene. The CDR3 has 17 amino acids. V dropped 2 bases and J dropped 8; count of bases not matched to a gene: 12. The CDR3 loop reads CASSPVGFGTEDSPLHF. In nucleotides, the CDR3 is TGTGCCAGCTCACCAGTTGGATTCGGGACAGAGGATTCACCCCTCCACTTT.

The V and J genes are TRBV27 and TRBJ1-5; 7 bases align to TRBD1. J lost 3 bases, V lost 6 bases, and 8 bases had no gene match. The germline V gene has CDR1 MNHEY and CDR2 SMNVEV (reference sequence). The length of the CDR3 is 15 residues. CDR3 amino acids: CASSPWGQPNQPQHF. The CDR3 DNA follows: TGTGCCAGCAGCCCCTGGGGACAGCCCAATCAGCCCCAGCATTTT.

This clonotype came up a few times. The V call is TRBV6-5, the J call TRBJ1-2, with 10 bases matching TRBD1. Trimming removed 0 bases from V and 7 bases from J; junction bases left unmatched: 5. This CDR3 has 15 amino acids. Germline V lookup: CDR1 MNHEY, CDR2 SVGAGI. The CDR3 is CASSYSDRGRFGYTF. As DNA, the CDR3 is TGTGCCAGCAGTTACTCAGACAGGGGGCGCTTTGGCTACACCTTC.

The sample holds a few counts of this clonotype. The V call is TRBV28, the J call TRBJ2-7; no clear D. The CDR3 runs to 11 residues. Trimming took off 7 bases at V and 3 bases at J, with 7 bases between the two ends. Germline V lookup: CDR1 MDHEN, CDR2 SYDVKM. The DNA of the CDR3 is TGTGCCAGCACCCCGGGCTACGAGCAGTACTTC. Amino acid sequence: CASTPGYEQYF. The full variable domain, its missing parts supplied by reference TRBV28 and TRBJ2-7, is DVKVTQSSRYLVKRTGEKVFLECVQDMDHENMFWYRQDPGLGLRLIYFSYDVKMKEKGDIPEGYSVSREKKERFSLILESASTNQTSMYLCASTPGYEQYFGPGTRLTVT.

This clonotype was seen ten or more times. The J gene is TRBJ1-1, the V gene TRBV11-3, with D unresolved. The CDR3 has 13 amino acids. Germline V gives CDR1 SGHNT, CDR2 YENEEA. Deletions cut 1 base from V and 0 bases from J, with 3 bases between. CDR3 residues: CASSLGVNTEAFF. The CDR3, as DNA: TGTGCCAGCAGCTTAGGAGTGAACACTGAAGCTTTCTTT.

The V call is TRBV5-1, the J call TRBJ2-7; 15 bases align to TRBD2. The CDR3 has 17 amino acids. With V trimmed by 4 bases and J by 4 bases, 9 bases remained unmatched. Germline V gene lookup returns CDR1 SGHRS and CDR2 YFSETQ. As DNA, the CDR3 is TGCGCCAGCAGCACCGGACTAGCGGGAGGGCCTAGGTACGAGCAGTACTTC. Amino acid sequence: CASSTGLAGGPRYEQYF.

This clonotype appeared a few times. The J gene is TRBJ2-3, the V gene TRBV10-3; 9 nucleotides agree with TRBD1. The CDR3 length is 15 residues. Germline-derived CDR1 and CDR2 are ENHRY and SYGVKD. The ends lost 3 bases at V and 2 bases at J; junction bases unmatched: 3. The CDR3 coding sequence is TGTGCCATCAGTGAAGGGGACAGGGCCACAGATACGCAGTATTTT. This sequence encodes CAISEGDRATDTQYF.